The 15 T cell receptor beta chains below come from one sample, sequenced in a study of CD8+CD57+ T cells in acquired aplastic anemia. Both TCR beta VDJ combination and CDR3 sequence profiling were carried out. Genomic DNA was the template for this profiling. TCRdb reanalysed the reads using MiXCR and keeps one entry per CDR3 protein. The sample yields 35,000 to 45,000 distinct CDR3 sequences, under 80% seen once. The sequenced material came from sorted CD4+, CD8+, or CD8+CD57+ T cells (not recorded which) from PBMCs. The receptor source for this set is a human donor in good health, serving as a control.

CDR3 in amino acids: CSARVGGETQYF. The CDR3 nucleotides are TGCAGTGCTAGAGTTGGGGGAGAGACCCAGTACTTC. This chain links TRBV20-1 with TRBJ2-5, with D possibly called TRBD1 or TRBD2 (5 bases each). V lost 1 base and J 4 bases, leaving 7 bases between the germline ends. The length of the CDR3 is 12 residues. Germline-derived CDR1 and CDR2 are DFQATT and SNEGSKA (reference sequence).

The DNA for the CDR3 is TGTGCCAGCAGTGAAAGTCAGGGGGCGCGTGAGCAGTTCTTC. Translated, it gives CASSESQGAREQFF. The chain has TRBV6-1 and TRBJ2-1; 8 nucleotides agree with TRBD1. The CDR3 totals 14 residues. J lost 9 bases, V lost 2 bases, and 6 bases had no gene match. Per germline, CDR1 MNHNS and CDR2 SASEGT.

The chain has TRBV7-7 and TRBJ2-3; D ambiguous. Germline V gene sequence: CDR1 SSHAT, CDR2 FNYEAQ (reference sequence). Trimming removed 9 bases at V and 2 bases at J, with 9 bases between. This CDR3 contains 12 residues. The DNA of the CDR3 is TGTGCCAGTAGGACGTACACAGATACGCAGTATTTT. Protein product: CASRTYTDTQYF.

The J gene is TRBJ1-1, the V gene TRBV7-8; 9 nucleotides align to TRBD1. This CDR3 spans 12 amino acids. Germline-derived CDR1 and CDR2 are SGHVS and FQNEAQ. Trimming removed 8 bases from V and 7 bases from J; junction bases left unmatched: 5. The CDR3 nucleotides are TGTGCCAGCCAGGACAGGGGAGATGAAGCTTTCTTT. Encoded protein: CASQDRGDEAFF.

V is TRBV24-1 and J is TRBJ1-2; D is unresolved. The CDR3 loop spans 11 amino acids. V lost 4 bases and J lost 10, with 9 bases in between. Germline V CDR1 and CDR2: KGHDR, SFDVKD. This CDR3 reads CATSEVGLYTF. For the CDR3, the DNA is TGTGCCACCAGTGAAGTAGGCCTCTACACCTTC.

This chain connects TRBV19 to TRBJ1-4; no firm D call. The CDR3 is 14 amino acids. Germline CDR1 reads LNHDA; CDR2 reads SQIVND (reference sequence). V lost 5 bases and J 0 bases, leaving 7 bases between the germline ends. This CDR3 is CASSRAATNEKLFF. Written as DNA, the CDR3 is TGTGCCAGTAGTCGTGCCGCAACTAATGAAAAACTGTTTTTT.

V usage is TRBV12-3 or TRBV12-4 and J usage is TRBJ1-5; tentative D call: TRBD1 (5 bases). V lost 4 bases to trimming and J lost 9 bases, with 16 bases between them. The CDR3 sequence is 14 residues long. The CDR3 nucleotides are TGTGCCAGCAGTTACGACAGACCCAAGGCGCCCCAGCATTTT. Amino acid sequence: CASSYDRPKAPQHF.

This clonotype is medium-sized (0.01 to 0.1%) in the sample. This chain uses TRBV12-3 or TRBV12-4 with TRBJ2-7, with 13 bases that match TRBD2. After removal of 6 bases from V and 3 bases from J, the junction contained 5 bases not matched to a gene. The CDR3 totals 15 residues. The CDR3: CASRWTSGGDYEQYF. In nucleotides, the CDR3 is TGTGCCAGCAGATGGACTAGCGGGGGAGACTACGAGCAGTACTTC.

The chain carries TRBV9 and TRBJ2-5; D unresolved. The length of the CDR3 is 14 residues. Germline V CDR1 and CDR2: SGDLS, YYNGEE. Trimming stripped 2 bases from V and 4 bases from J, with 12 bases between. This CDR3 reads CASSVFGARETQYF. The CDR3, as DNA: TGTGCCAGCAGCGTGTTCGGAGCGCGAGAGACCCAGTACTTC.

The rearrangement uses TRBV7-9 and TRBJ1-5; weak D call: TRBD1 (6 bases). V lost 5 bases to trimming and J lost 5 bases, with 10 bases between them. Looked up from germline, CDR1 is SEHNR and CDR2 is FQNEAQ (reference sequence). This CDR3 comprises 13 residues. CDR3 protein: CASSRDIDQPQHF. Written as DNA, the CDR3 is TGTGCCAGCAGCCGGGACATCGATCAGCCCCAGCATTTT. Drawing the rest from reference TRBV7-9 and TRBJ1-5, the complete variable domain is DTGVSQNPRHKITKRGQNVTFRCDPISEHNRLYWYRQTLGQGPEFLTYFQNEAQLEKSRLLSDRFSAERPKGSFSTLEIQRTEQGDSAMYLCASSRDIDQPQHFGDGTRLSIL.

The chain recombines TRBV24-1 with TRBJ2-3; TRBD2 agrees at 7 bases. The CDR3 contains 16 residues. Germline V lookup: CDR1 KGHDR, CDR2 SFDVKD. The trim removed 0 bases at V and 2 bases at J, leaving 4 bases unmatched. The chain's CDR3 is CATSDLRLADTDTQYF. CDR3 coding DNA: TGTGCCACCAGTGATTTGCGACTAGCAGACACAGATACGCAGTATTTT.

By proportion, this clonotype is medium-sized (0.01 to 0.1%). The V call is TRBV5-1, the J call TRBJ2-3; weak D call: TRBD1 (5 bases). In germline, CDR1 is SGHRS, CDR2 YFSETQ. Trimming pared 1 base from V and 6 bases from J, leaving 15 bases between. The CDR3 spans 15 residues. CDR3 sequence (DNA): TGCGCCAGCAGCTTGATGACAGCCCAGTGGGATACGCAGTATTTT. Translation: CASSLMTAQWDTQYF.

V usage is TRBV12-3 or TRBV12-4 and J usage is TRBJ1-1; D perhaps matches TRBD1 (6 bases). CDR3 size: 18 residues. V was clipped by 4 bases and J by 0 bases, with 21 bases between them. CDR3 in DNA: TGTGCCAGCAGTTCGCTACAGGGAAGGGGTGGGATGAACACTGAAGCTTTCTTT. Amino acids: CASSSLQGRGGMNTEAFF.

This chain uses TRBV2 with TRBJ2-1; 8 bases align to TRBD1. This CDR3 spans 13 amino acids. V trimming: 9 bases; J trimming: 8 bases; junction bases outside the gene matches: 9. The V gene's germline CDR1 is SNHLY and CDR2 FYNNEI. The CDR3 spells CASKVMTGDEQFF. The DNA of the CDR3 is TGTGCCAGTAAGGTCATGACAGGGGATGAGCAGTTCTTC.

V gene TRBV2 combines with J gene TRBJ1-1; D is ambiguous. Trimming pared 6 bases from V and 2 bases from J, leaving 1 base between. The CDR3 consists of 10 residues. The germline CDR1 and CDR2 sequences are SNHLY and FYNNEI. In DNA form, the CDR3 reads TGTGCCAGCAGCAACACTGAAGCTTTCTTT. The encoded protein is CASSNTEAFF.